The 20 T cell receptor beta chains in this list originate from one sample, sequenced in a study of blood T cell repertoires in COVID-19. Clones were sequenced by immunoSEQ multiplex PCR, and TCRdb holds only the in-frame ones, with some missing. Among 370,000 or so clones listed, roughly four fifths were seen once. Sequenced: peripheral blood. All receptors come from a human donor with acute or convalescent COVID-19. The donor label of this sample is uncertain.

This chain uses TRBV30 with TRBJ2-7; D unresolved. Deletions cut 0 bases from V and 6 bases from J, with 15 bases between. The CDR3 is 14 residues long. Germline CDR1 is GTSNPN and CDR2 is SVGIG (reference sequence). CDR3 nucleotides: TGTGCCTGGAGTGTACTTCGGGTTGCAGCCGAGCAGTACTTC. Residues: CAWSVLRVAAEQYF.

The chain combines TRBV7-9 with TRBJ1-1; weak D call: TRBD1 (5 bases). Trimming took off 8 bases at V and 11 bases at J, with 15 bases between the two ends. The CDR3 is 11 amino acids. In germline, CDR1 is SEHNR, CDR2 FQNEAQ (reference sequence). The CDR3 protein is CASGWGYFAFF. The CDR3 nucleotides are TGTGCCAGCGGATGGGGCTATTTCGCTTTCTTT.

The gene calls are TRBV3-1 (or the pseudogene TRBV3-2) and TRBJ1-2; tentative D call: TRBD1 (6 bases). CDR1 and CDR2 (germline): LGHDT, YNNKEL (reference sequence). This CDR3 contains 13 residues. With 7 bases removed from V and 0 bases from J, the gap between germline ends came to 9 bases. The CDR3 DNA follows: TGTGCCAGCATGGGGGCCCCTAACTATGGCTACACCTTC. Protein sequence: CASMGAPNYGYTF.

This rearrangement joins TRBV13 to TRBJ1-2; D unresolved. The CDR3 has 15 amino acids. CDR1 and CDR2 (germline): PRHDT, FYEKMQ (reference sequence). The V and J ends lost 3 bases and 0 bases respectively, with 11 bases between them. Here the CDR3 DNA reads TGTGCCAGCAGCTTTGAGGGAGAAGCTAACTATGGCTACACCTTC. This encodes CASSFEGEANYGYTF.

This clone was seen only a few times. The chain joins TRBV19 to TRBJ2-2, with TRBD1 identical over 8 bases. V dropped 3 bases and J dropped 5; count of bases not matched to a gene: 14. Germline V lookup: CDR1 LNHDA, CDR2 SQIVND (reference sequence). The length of the CDR3 is 18 residues. This CDR3 is CASSIAGQGFKRTGELFF. CDR3 bases: TGTGCCAGTAGTATTGCCGGACAGGGTTTCAAAAGAACCGGGGAGCTGTTTTTT.

V usage is TRBV5-1 and J usage is TRBJ2-7; TRBD1 might be the D (6 bases). Germline values: CDR1 SGHRS, CDR2 YFSETQ. This CDR3 has 13 residues. Trimming took off 7 bases at V and 4 bases at J, with 15 bases between the two ends. The CDR3 here is CASGNRDKYEQYF. DNA for the CDR3: TGCGCCAGCGGAAACAGGGATAAATACGAGCAGTACTTC.

A note on this clone: This sample also contains other DNA sequences that code for the same CDR3. The chain carries TRBV28 and TRBJ1-4, with D perhaps matching TRBD1 (5 bases). Germline loops: CDR1 MDHEN, CDR2 SYDVKM. The CDR3 has 15 residues. Trimming pared 3 bases from V and 0 bases from J, leaving 8 bases between. The chain's CDR3 is CASSFGGATNEKLFF. CDR3 DNA sequence: TGTGCCAGCAGTTTTGGGGGGGCAACTAATGAAAAACTGTTTTTT.

This chain links TRBV5-1 with TRBJ1-2; D uncertain. This CDR3 has 15 residues. Trimming removed 0 bases at V and 5 bases at J, with 14 bases between. The germline V gene encodes CDR1 SGHRS and CDR2 YFSETQ. CDR3: CASSLAATREYGYTF. The CDR3 bases are TGCGCCAGCAGCTTGGCCGCGACAAGAGAATATGGCTACACCTTC.

The gene calls are TRBV18 and TRBJ1-2, with 8 bases matching TRBD1. The junction had 9 bases not matched to a gene; V was cut back by 2 bases and J by 7 bases. In germline, CDR1 is KGHSH, CDR2 LQKENI. The CDR3 spans 15 residues. In DNA form, the CDR3 reads TGTGCCAGCTCACCAAGGACAGGGAGGAAAGGTGGCTACACCTTC. It is translated as CASSPRTGRKGGYTF. The full variable domain, in which reference TRBV18 and TRBJ1-2 provide the parts outside the CDR3, is NAGVMQNPRHLVRRRGQEARLRCSPMKGHSHVYWYRQLPEEGLKFMVYLQKENIIDESGMPKERFSAEFPKEGPSILRIQQVVRGDSAAYFCASSPRTGRKGGYTFGSGTRLTVV.

V usage is TRBV28 and J usage is TRBJ2-1; 8 nucleotides agree with TRBD2. Germline-derived CDR1 and CDR2 are MDHEN and SYDVKM. V lost 6 bases, J lost 0 bases, and 7 bases stayed unmatched. This CDR3 comprises 16 residues. This chain's CDR3 is CASSSGGGPSYNEQFF. CDR3 nucleotide sequence: TGTGCCAGCAGCTCCGGCGGGGGGCCCTCCTACAATGAGCAGTTCTTC.

As concerns this clone: Other DNA sequences in the same sample also yield this CDR3. V gene TRBV2 combines with J gene TRBJ2-2; a weak D match, TRBD1 (6 bases). Germline CDR1 reads SNHLY; CDR2 reads FYNNEI. Trimming removed 6 bases from V and 0 bases from J, with 11 bases in between. The CDR3 runs 15 residues. The CDR3 spells CASSPQGTNTGELFF. CDR3 nucleotides: TGTGCCAGCAGCCCACAGGGCACGAACACCGGGGAGCTGTTTTTT. Complete variable domain (other parts from reference TRBV2 and TRBJ2-2): EPEVTQTPSHQVTQMGQEVILRCVPISNHLYFYWYRQILGQKVEFLVSFYNNEISEKSEIFDDQFSVERPDGSNFTLKIRSTKLEDSAMYFCASSPQGTNTGELFFGEGSRLTVL.

This chain links TRBV18 with TRBJ2-7, with 9 bases matching TRBD2. CDR3 length: 18 residues. Looked up from germline, CDR1 is KGHSH and CDR2 is LQKENI. V lost 5 bases and J lost 3; bases outside the gene matches: 17. The CDR3, as DNA: TGTGCCAGCTCAGCAAGTAGCGGGGGAAGGTGGGGAATCTACGAGCAGTACTTC. Its translation: CASSASSGGRWGIYEQYF.

The rearrangement uses TRBV19 and TRBJ1-5; a weak D match, TRBD1 (5 bases). The CDR3 spans 15 residues. V was clipped by 7 bases and J by 4 bases, with 17 bases between them. Germline V gene sequence: CDR1 LNHDA, CDR2 SQIVND (reference sequence). The CDR3 bases are TGTGCCAGTAAGGAGGGGAGGGGAAGGAATCAGCCCCAGCATTTT. Protein product: CASKEGRGRNQPQHF.

The chain is built from TRBV4-1 and TRBJ2-4; 9 bases align to TRBD1. This CDR3 comprises 17 residues. CDR1 and CDR2 (germline): MGHRA, YSYEKL. After removal of 1 base from V and 6 bases from J, the junction contained 10 bases not matched to a gene. CDR3 DNA: TGCGCCAGCAGCCAAGGGGGGACAACAGGGGGCGGAAACATTCAGTACTTC. Protein sequence: CASSQGGTTGGGNIQYF.

The chain uses TRBV7-9 and TRBJ1-6; D ambiguous. V dropped 3 bases and J dropped 9 bases, with 12 bases sitting between them. Germline loops: CDR1 SEHNR, CDR2 FQNEAQ (reference sequence). The CDR3 consists of 14 residues. CDR3 in amino acids: CASSFDPGSSPLHF. The DNA of the CDR3 is TGTGCCAGCAGCTTTGATCCGGGGAGTTCACCCCTCCACTTT. Drawing the rest from reference TRBV7-9 and TRBJ1-6, the complete variable domain is DTGVSQNPRHKITKRGQNVTFRCDPISEHNRLYWYRQTLGQGPEFLTYFQNEAQLEKSRLLSDRFSAERPKGSFSTLEIQRTEQGDSAMYLCASSFDPGSSPLHFGNGTRLTVT.

The chain combines TRBV6-5 with TRBJ2-3, with D maybe TRBD1 (5 bases). V gave up 5 bases and J gave up 8 bases, with 17 bases separating them. The CDR3 loop spans 14 amino acids. Germline assignment: CDR1 MNHEY and CDR2 SVGAGI. In DNA form, the CDR3 reads TGTGCCAGCAGTCCATTGTTTGGGGCCGGTACGCAGTATTTT. It translates to CASSPLFGAGTQYF.

The chain recombines TRBV20-1 with TRBJ1-6; D unresolved. Trimming left V 3 bases short and J 9 bases short, with 18 bases between. CDR1 and CDR2 (germline): DFQATT, SNEGSKA (reference sequence). This CDR3 region has 15 residues. CDR3: CSASLQATSGSPLHF. The CDR3 DNA reads as TGCAGTGCTAGTCTTCAAGCCACTAGCGGTTCACCCCTCCACTTT.

The chain recombines TRBV6-6 with TRBJ1-5, with 7 bases lining up with TRBD1. The V segment lost 4 bases and the J segment 5 bases; nucleotides outside the gene matches: 5. Looked up from germline, CDR1 is MNHNY and CDR2 is SVGAGI (reference sequence). The CDR3 is 14 amino acids. The CDR3 DNA follows: TGTGCCAGCAGTTCTAAACAGGGGTATCAGCCCCAGCATTTT. Its translation: CASSSKQGYQPQHF.

This sequence joins TRBV10-1 and TRBJ2-7; perhaps TRBD2 as D (6 bases). Germline V gene lookup returns CDR1 WNHNN and CDR2 SYGVQD (reference sequence). Deletions cut 3 bases from V and 4 bases from J, with 13 bases between. This CDR3 region has 14 residues. The CDR3 nucleotides are TGCGCCAGCAGTGAAGGTAGCGGACCATACGAGCAGTACTTC. Amino acid sequence: CASSEGSGPYEQYF.

The genes are TRBV4-2 and TRBJ2-5; D not certain. The V end lost 4 bases, the J end lost 3 bases, and 15 bases lay between the germline ends. Germline V lookup: CDR1 LGHNA, CDR2 YNFKEQ. The CDR3 loop spans 15 amino acids. CDR3 amino acids: CASSRSAVQKETQYF. The CDR3 region has the DNA TGTGCCAGCAGCCGTTCGGCGGTCCAAAAAGAGACCCAGTACTTC.